This T cell receptor beta chain derives from a study of blood T cell repertoires in COVID-19. The overall study: The origin of the acute and convalescent COVID-19 samples was the United States, Italy and Spain. The analysed material was cDNA or gDNA that came from T cells, B-cell-depleted T cells, or PBMCs.

Per the authors' pipeline: Scientists estimated how many nucleated cells there were by amplifying reference gene primers. Profiling relied on immunoSEQ multiplex PCR, and the TCRdb table lists in-frame clones only, not all of them. The DNA gave D and trimming, while V, J and clone size come from that table. This repertoire shows approximately 150,000 clones, 90% found once; its top ten account for over 15%. Trimming pared 5 bases from V and 3 bases from J, leaving 8 bases between. There are 13 residues in the CDR3. CDR1 and CDR2 from the germline V gene are SGHAT and FQNNGV. The receptor comes from a man aged 60 to 69 with active or convalescent COVID-19. The sample taken for sequencing was peripheral blood. The chain joins TRBV11-2 to TRBJ1-5; no reliable D call. CDR3 region: CASSPGVNQPQHF. CDR3 bases: TGTGCCAGCAGCCCCGGGGTCAATCAGCCCCAGCATTTT.